These 2 T cell receptor beta chains came from one sample sequenced in a study of cytomegalovirus exposure and HLA in healthy donors. The study ran its PCR with 60 Vbeta and 13 Jbeta primers. This table comes from immunoSEQ multiplex PCR, and its TCRdb copy is limited to in-frame clones, with some not included. The sample includes roughly 90,000 clones, about four fifths of them seen just once. The sequenced sample consisted of PBMCs. The receptors shown here come from a man aged 18-30 years in good health and CMV-seronegative.

The rearrangement links TRBV30 to TRBJ1-1, with TRBD1 as a possible D gene (5 bases). This CDR3 spans 15 amino acids. V was trimmed by 1 base and J by 7 bases, leaving 19 bases between them. Germline loops: CDR1 GTSNPN, CDR2 SVGIG (reference sequence). The CDR3: CAWSGYGQTGGEAFF. The CDR3 coding sequence is TGTGCCTGGAGTGGATACGGGCAGACCGGGGGTGAAGCTTTCTTT. The full variable domain, with the rest looked up from reference TRBV30 and TRBJ1-1, is SQTIHQWPATLVQPVGSPLSLECTVEGTSNPNLYWYRQAAGRGLQLLFYSVGIGQISSEVPQNLSASRPQDRQFILSSKKLLLSDSGFYLCAWSGYGQTGGEAFFGQGTRLTVV.

V and J are TRBV11-2 and TRBJ2-1; 13 nucleotides align to TRBD2. The V segment lost 0 bases and the J segment 4 bases; nucleotides outside the gene matches: 6. Germline CDR1 and CDR2: SGHAT and FQNNGV. The CDR3 sequence is 18 residues long. The CDR3 region is CASSLEPGTSGAYNEQFF. In nucleotides, the CDR3 is TGTGCCAGCAGCTTAGAGCCCGGGACTAGCGGGGCATACAATGAGCAGTTCTTC. The variable domain in full, completed from reference TRBV11-2 and TRBJ2-1, reads EAGVAQSPRYKIIEKRQSVAFWCNPISGHATLYWYQQILGQGPKLLIQFQNNGVVDDSQLPKDRFSAERLKGVDSTLKIQPAKLEDSAVYLCASSLEPGTSGAYNEQFFGPGTRLTVL.